This is a list of T cell receptor beta chains from one sample in a study of T-cell memory formation after mild COVID-19. TCRdb reanalysed the 5' RACE reads using MiXCR and keeps one entry per CDR3 protein. Here the sample spans under 550,000 distinct CDR3 sequences, around a sixth being singletons. Source material: PBMCs or a T cell subset sorted from them (not recorded which). The receptors shown here come from an adult woman who had mild COVID-19 (a few samples of this study predate the infection). Cell type and time point are not known. Both conserved end residues are part of each CDR3. Each record gives: D gene, clone size, V gene, J gene, CDR3 protein, CDR3 DNA. D genes are given only for firm matches. Clone size, where shown, is once, few, many, or a class for clones that have expanded.

D gene: NA; clone size: few; V gene: TRBV11-2; J gene: TRBJ1-1; CDR3 protein: CASSLGAGGGEAFF; CDR3 DNA: TGTGCCAGCAGCTTAGGGGCCGGGGGTGGAGAAGCTTTCTTT
D gene: NA; clone size: many; V gene: TRBV29-1; J gene: TRBJ2-7; CDR3 protein: CSAKGVANTYEQYF; CDR3 DNA: TGCAGCGCCAAGGGGGTTGCCAATACGTACGAGCAGTACTTC
D gene: TRBD2; clone size: NA; V gene: TRBV6-2/TRBV6-3; J gene: TRBJ2-7; CDR3 protein: CASSKKAGGYEQYF; CDR3 DNA: TGTGCCAGCAGCAAAAAGGCGGGGGGCTACGAGCAGTACTTC
D gene: NA; clone size: NA; V gene: TRBV5-1; J gene: TRBJ1-1; CDR3 protein: CASSLNVPDAEAFF; CDR3 DNA: TGCGCCAGCAGCTTGAACGTCCCGGACGCTGAAGCTTTCTTT
D gene: TRBD2; clone size: NA; V gene: TRBV10-3; J gene: TRBJ2-1; CDR3 protein: CAISPPGSGSNEQFF; CDR3 DNA: TGTGCCATCAGCCCCCCCGGTAGCGGGAGCAATGAGCAGTTCTTC
D gene: TRBD2; clone size: many; V gene: TRBV12-3/TRBV12-4; J gene: TRBJ2-5; CDR3 protein: CASSLGGTQETQYF; CDR3 DNA: TGCGCCAGCAGCTTGGGGGGGACGCAAGAGACCCAGTACTTC
D gene: TRBD2; clone size: NA; V gene: TRBV2; J gene: TRBJ2-7; CDR3 protein: CASSGEGPPQYF; CDR3 DNA: TGTGCCAGCAGTGGGGAGGGGCCCCCGCAGTACTTC
D gene: TRBD2; clone size: NA; V gene: TRBV14; J gene: TRBJ2-3; CDR3 protein: CASSQKTSGRGADTQYF; CDR3 DNA: TGTGCCAGCAGCCAAAAGACTAGCGGGAGAGGCGCAGATACGCAGTATTTT
D gene: NA; clone size: NA; V gene: TRBV20-1; J gene: TRBJ1-5; CDR3 protein: CSASGDYSNQPQHF; CDR3 DNA: TGCAGTGCTAGCGGGGATTATAGCAATCAGCCCCAGCATTTT
D gene: NA; clone size: few; V gene: TRBV5-5; J gene: TRBJ2-5; CDR3 protein: CASRLPGEGETQYF; CDR3 DNA: TGTGCCAGCAGACTTCCAGGGGAGGGAGAGACCCAGTACTTC
D gene: TRBD1; clone size: NA; V gene: TRBV12-3/TRBV12-4; J gene: TRBJ2-3; CDR3 protein: CASRGTGDTDTQYF; CDR3 DNA: TGTGCCAGCAGGGGGACAGGAGACACAGATACGCAGTATTTT
D gene: TRBD2; clone size: NA; V gene: TRBV12-3/TRBV12-4; J gene: TRBJ2-2; CDR3 protein: CASSLTSGRGELFF; CDR3 DNA: TGTGCCAGCAGTTTGACTAGCGGAAGGGGGGAGCTGTTTTTT
D gene: NA; clone size: NA; V gene: TRBV3-1; J gene: TRBJ2-1; CDR3 protein: CASSHSRGIYNEQFF; CDR3 DNA: TGTGCCAGCAGCCATTCAAGGGGGATATACAATGAGCAGTTCTTC
D gene: TRBD1; clone size: NA; V gene: TRBV9; J gene: TRBJ2-3; CDR3 protein: CASSTPTGDTDTQYF; CDR3 DNA: TGTGCCAGCAGCACTCCGACAGGGGACACAGATACGCAGTATTTT
D gene: TRBD2; clone size: many; V gene: TRBV9; J gene: TRBJ2-7; CDR3 protein: CASSVGVGTSGSPYEQYF; CDR3 DNA: TGTGCCAGCAGCGTTGGAGTAGGAACTAGCGGGAGTCCCTACGAGCAGTACTTC
D gene: TRBD2; clone size: NA; V gene: TRBV7-2; J gene: TRBJ2-1; CDR3 protein: CASSLGLAGALDEQFF; CDR3 DNA: TGTGCCAGCAGCTTAGGTCTAGCGGGAGCCTTGGATGAGCAGTTCTTC
D gene: TRBD2; clone size: NA; V gene: TRBV4-3; J gene: TRBJ2-5; CDR3 protein: CASSQEAGSQYF; CDR3 DNA: TGCGCCAGCAGCCAAGAAGCGGGGTCCCAGTACTTC
D gene: NA; clone size: few; V gene: TRBV6-1; J gene: TRBJ2-3; CDR3 protein: CANTDTQYF; CDR3 DNA: TGTGCCAACACAGATACGCAGTATTTT
D gene: NA; clone size: NA; V gene: TRBV5-1; J gene: TRBJ2-6; CDR3 protein: CASSPPTGSGANVLTF; CDR3 DNA: TGCGCCAGCAGCCCCCCGACGGGCTCTGGGGCCAACGTCCTGACTTTC
D gene: TRBD1; clone size: few; V gene: TRBV7-9; J gene: TRBJ1-1; CDR3 protein: CASSHLGTAVNTEAFF; CDR3 DNA: TGTGCCAGCAGCCACTTAGGGACAGCCGTAAACACTGAAGCTTTCTTT
D gene: NA; clone size: few; V gene: TRBV10-3; J gene: TRBJ1-3; CDR3 protein: CAISDYSGNTIYF; CDR3 DNA: TGTGCCATCAGTGACTACTCTGGAAACACCATATATTTT
D gene: NA; clone size: few; V gene: TRBV10-3; J gene: TRBJ2-1; CDR3 protein: CAIRASGEGNEQFF; CDR3 DNA: TGTGCCATCAGGGCGTCAGGGGAAGGCAATGAGCAGTTCTTC
D gene: NA; clone size: few; V gene: TRBV6-2/TRBV6-3; J gene: TRBJ2-4; CDR3 protein: CASSEATYAKNIQYF; CDR3 DNA: TGTGCCAGCAGTGAGGCGACCTATGCCAAAAACATTCAGTACTTC
D gene: NA; clone size: few; V gene: TRBV19; J gene: TRBJ2-1; CDR3 protein: CASSTWTASNEQFF; CDR3 DNA: TGTGCCAGTAGTACGTGGACAGCCTCCAATGAGCAGTTCTTC
D gene: NA; clone size: NA; V gene: TRBV24-1; J gene: TRBJ1-1; CDR3 protein: CATSDGTVNTEAFF; CDR3 DNA: TGTGCCACCAGTGATGGGACGGTGAACACTGAAGCTTTCTTT
D gene: NA; clone size: NA; V gene: TRBV5-1; J gene: TRBJ1-1; CDR3 protein: CASSFRAMNTEAFF; CDR3 DNA: TGCGCCAGCAGCTTCAGAGCAATGAACACTGAAGCTTTCTTT
D gene: TRBD2; clone size: many; V gene: TRBV12-3/TRBV12-4; J gene: TRBJ2-3; CDR3 protein: CASSLSLADTDTQYF; CDR3 DNA: TGTGCCAGCAGTTTGTCACTAGCGGACACAGATACGCAGTATTTT
D gene: NA; clone size: many; V gene: TRBV6-2/TRBV6-3; J gene: TRBJ2-5; CDR3 protein: CASSPSVTQYF; CDR3 DNA: TGTGCCAGCAGCCCGTCTGTGACCCAGTACTTC
D gene: NA; clone size: NA; V gene: TRBV7-9; J gene: TRBJ2-5; CDR3 protein: CASSWVERQETQYF; CDR3 DNA: TGTGCCAGCAGCTGGGTCGAACGCCAAGAGACCCAGTACTTC
D gene: TRBD2; clone size: once; V gene: TRBV14; J gene: TRBJ2-3; CDR3 protein: CASSYKTSGYTDKQYF; CDR3 DNA: TGTGCCAGCAGCTACAAGACTAGCGGCTACACAGATAAGCAGTATTTT
D gene: TRBD1; clone size: NA; V gene: TRBV6-5; J gene: TRBJ2-3; CDR3 protein: CASRSGTGLTDTQYF; CDR3 DNA: TGTGCCAGCAGGTCCGGGACAGGGCTCACAGATACGCAGTATTTT
D gene: NA; clone size: NA; V gene: TRBV28; J gene: TRBJ2-7; CDR3 protein: CASSSSSAGLIYEQYF; CDR3 DNA: TGTGCCAGCAGTTCCTCCTCCGCGGGACTGATCTACGAGCAGTACTTC
D gene: TRBD1; clone size: NA; V gene: TRBV19; J gene: TRBJ2-7; CDR3 protein: CASRAGTGGIYEQYF; CDR3 DNA: TGTGCCAGTAGGGCCGGGACAGGGGGCATCTACGAGCAGTACTTC
D gene: NA; clone size: few; V gene: TRBV6-5; J gene: TRBJ1-1; CDR3 protein: CASSYSHAPTPSGEAFF; CDR3 DNA: TGTGCCAGCAGTTACTCGCACGCTCCGACCCCGTCTGGTGAAGCTTTCTTT
D gene: TRBD2; clone size: few; V gene: TRBV6-5; J gene: TRBJ2-1; CDR3 protein: CASSYQREGLANNEQFF; CDR3 DNA: TGTGCCAGCAGTTACCAACGGGAGGGACTAGCGAACAATGAGCAGTTCTTC
D gene: NA; clone size: NA; V gene: TRBV6-5; J gene: TRBJ1-2; CDR3 protein: CASSYDVIAAYGYTF; CDR3 DNA: TGTGCCAGCAGTTACGATGTGATTGCGGCTTATGGCTACACCTTC
D gene: TRBD1; clone size: few; V gene: TRBV12-3/TRBV12-4; J gene: TRBJ1-1; CDR3 protein: CASSLGDRGNTEAFF; CDR3 DNA: TGTGCCAGCAGTTTAGGGGACAGGGGCAACACTGAAGCTTTCTTT
D gene: NA; clone size: few; V gene: TRBV12-3/TRBV12-4; J gene: TRBJ1-2; CDR3 protein: CASSSSGVGYGYTF; CDR3 DNA: TGTGCCAGCAGTTCCTCAGGGGTGGGCTATGGCTACACCTTC
D gene: TRBD1; clone size: few; V gene: TRBV15; J gene: TRBJ2-3; CDR3 protein: CATSRRGLGDTQYF; CDR3 DNA: TGTGCCACCAGCAGGAGGGGGCTGGGAGATACGCAGTATTTT
D gene: TRBD2; clone size: NA; V gene: TRBV20-1; J gene: TRBJ2-1; CDR3 protein: CSARASGIANEQFF; CDR3 DNA: TGCAGTGCTAGGGCTAGCGGTATCGCCAATGAGCAGTTCTTC
D gene: TRBD1; clone size: NA; V gene: TRBV7-6; J gene: TRBJ1-1; CDR3 protein: CASSLEAGGVKTEAFF; CDR3 DNA: TGTGCCAGCAGCTTAGAAGCAGGGGGCGTGAAAACTGAAGCTTTCTTT
D gene: TRBD1; clone size: few; V gene: TRBV12-3/TRBV12-4; J gene: TRBJ2-5; CDR3 protein: CASTQRGQGIETQYF; CDR3 DNA: TGTGCCAGCACCCAAAGGGGACAGGGAATAGAGACCCAGTACTTC
D gene: NA; clone size: NA; V gene: TRBV5-5; J gene: TRBJ2-1; CDR3 protein: CASSLLVSQGQFF; CDR3 DNA: TGTGCCAGCAGCTTGTTAGTATCACAGGGGCAGTTCTTC
D gene: TRBD1; clone size: few; V gene: TRBV5-1; J gene: TRBJ1-1; CDR3 protein: CASSDGQGTGTEAFF; CDR3 DNA: TGCGCCAGCAGCGACGGACAGGGTACGGGGACTGAAGCTTTCTTT
D gene: NA; clone size: NA; V gene: TRBV3-1; J gene: TRBJ1-4; CDR3 protein: CASSQPSLANEKLFF; CDR3 DNA: TGTGCCAGCAGCCAGCCTTCATTGGCTAATGAAAAACTGTTTTTT
D gene: NA; clone size: few; V gene: TRBV20-1; J gene: TRBJ1-2; CDR3 protein: CSALRRTASYGYTF; CDR3 DNA: TGCAGTGCCTTACGCCGGACAGCTTCCTATGGCTACACCTTC
D gene: NA; clone size: NA; V gene: TRBV9; J gene: TRBJ2-2; CDR3 protein: CASSVGSIPAGELFF; CDR3 DNA: TGTGCCAGCAGCGTAGGGAGTATCCCCGCCGGGGAGCTGTTTTTT
D gene: TRBD2; clone size: NA; V gene: TRBV19; J gene: TRBJ2-1; CDR3 protein: CASSPSGGLSDEQFF; CDR3 DNA: TGTGCCAGTAGCCCTAGCGGGGGCCTATCCGATGAGCAGTTCTTC
D gene: TRBD2; clone size: few; V gene: TRBV12-3/TRBV12-4; J gene: TRBJ2-4; CDR3 protein: CASSVTSGLGDRIQYF; CDR3 DNA: TGTGCCAGCAGTGTGACTAGCGGTCTGGGAGATCGGATTCAGTACTTC
D gene: NA; clone size: NA; V gene: TRBV7-2; J gene: TRBJ2-3; CDR3 protein: CASSLEVVTVPDTQYF; CDR3 DNA: TGTGCCAGCAGCTTAGAGGTAGTGACAGTCCCAGATACGCAGTATTTT
D gene: TRBD2; clone size: few; V gene: TRBV15; J gene: TRBJ2-1; CDR3 protein: CATSGGTSISSEQFF; CDR3 DNA: TGTGCCACCAGTGGCGGGACTAGCATTTCCAGTGAGCAGTTCTTC
D gene: NA; clone size: few; V gene: TRBV12-3/TRBV12-4; J gene: TRBJ2-7; CDR3 protein: CASREQGRGEQYF; CDR3 DNA: TGTGCCAGCAGGGAGCAGGGACGGGGAGAGCAGTACTTC
D gene: TRBD2; clone size: NA; V gene: TRBV3-1; J gene: TRBJ2-2; CDR3 protein: CASRIAGGANTGELFF; CDR3 DNA: TGTGCCAGCAGAATCGCGGGAGGGGCCAACACCGGGGAGCTGTTTTTT
D gene: NA; clone size: many; V gene: TRBV4-1; J gene: TRBJ2-7; CDR3 protein: CASSQGTVPYEQYF; CDR3 DNA: TGCGCCAGCAGCCAAGGGACAGTTCCCTACGAGCAGTACTTC
D gene: NA; clone size: few; V gene: TRBV20-1; J gene: TRBJ2-7; CDR3 protein: CSAISSEQYF; CDR3 DNA: TGCAGTGCTATCTCCTCCGAGCAGTACTTC
D gene: NA; clone size: NA; V gene: TRBV9; J gene: TRBJ2-6; CDR3 protein: CASSVAQGVSGANVLTF; CDR3 DNA: TGTGCCAGCAGCGTAGCCCAGGGCGTGTCTGGGGCCAACGTCCTGACTTTC
D gene: NA; clone size: NA; V gene: TRBV9; J gene: TRBJ2-1; CDR3 protein: CASSVRGGRSSYNEQFF; CDR3 DNA: TGTGCCAGCAGCGTTAGGGGGGGGCGAAGCTCCTACAATGAGCAGTTCTTC
D gene: NA; clone size: few; V gene: TRBV12-3/TRBV12-4; J gene: TRBJ2-1; CDR3 protein: CASRIRTDNEQFF; CDR3 DNA: TGTGCCAGCAGAATCCGGACAGACAATGAGCAGTTCTTC
D gene: NA; clone size: few; V gene: TRBV4-3; J gene: TRBJ2-2; CDR3 protein: CASSSYMGTGELFF; CDR3 DNA: TGCGCCAGCAGCTCTTACATGGGGACCGGGGAGCTGTTTTTT